The present T cell receptor (beta chain) was sequenced within a study of regulatory T cells in long-lasting Graves disease. V lost 5 bases to trimming and J lost 7 bases; unmatched junction nucleotides: 11. Per germline, CDR1 MNHNS and CDR2 SASEGT. There are 16 residues in the CDR3. HTBI primers from iRepertoire and Arm-PCR of CDR3 regions yielded the TCR beta libraries. In TCRdb, the multiplex PCR reads were re-called with MiXCR into one record per CDR3 protein. Of 550,000 to 650,000 distinct CDR3 sequences listed, 15% to 20% are singletons. The time point here: newly diagnosed GD, antithyroid drugs for less than 3 months. The TCR library was prepared using RNA isolated from PBMCs. This sample was shared with a second study, whose subject was T cells in Graves' hyperthyroidism and ophthalmopathy.

The specimen was peripheral blood mononuclear cells (PBMCs), collected at new diagnosis, from a patient treated with antithyroid drugs. This receptor was obtained from a man between 18 and 29 years old with Graves disease. The chain links TRBV6-1 to TRBJ2-3; 11 bases are a match to TRBD2. CDR3 sequence (DNA): TGTGCCAGCAGTCCCCATAGCGGGAGGGCGATGTATACGCAGTATTTT. Protein product: CASSPHSGRAMYTQYF.